The next 26 T cell receptor beta chains were all read from a single sample in a study of shared clonotypes between healthy human individuals. The naive CD8 fraction comprised CD45RO-negative cells positively selected for CCR7 and excluded terminally differentiated effector memory CD45RA+ cells. This table comes from immunoSEQ multiplex PCR, and its TCRdb copy is limited to in-frame clones, with some not included. The data contain about 2 million clones, about 95% of them singletons. The material sequenced was naive CD8+ T cells sorted from blood. Source of these receptors: a man aged 18-30 years in good health.

This clone has only one observation. The rearrangement uses TRBV28 and TRBJ2-5; a weak D match, TRBD1 (7 bases). V lost 3 bases to trimming and J lost 4 bases, with 12 bases between them. The CDR3 spans 14 residues. Germline loops: CDR1 MDHEN, CDR2 SYDVKM. CDR3 DNA sequence: TGTGCCAGCAGTTTCAGGGGGGTTTTAGAGACCCAGTACTTC. Translating gives CASSFRGVLETQYF.

The chain joins TRBV7-9 to TRBJ2-1; tentatively, D is TRBD1 (5 bases). The CDR3 is 14 amino acids. V lost 5 bases and J 4 bases, leaving 12 bases between the germline ends. The V gene's germline CDR1 is SEHNR and CDR2 FQNEAQ (reference sequence). In nucleotides, the CDR3 is TGTGCCAGCAGCATAGGGGAAGGATACAATGAGCAGTTCTTC. Amino acid sequence: CASSIGEGYNEQFF. Full variable domain (rest looked up from reference TRBV7-9 and TRBJ2-1): DTGVSQNPRHKITKRGQNVTFRCDPISEHNRLYWYRQTLGQGPEFLTYFQNEAQLEKSRLLSDRFSAERPKGSFSTLEIQRTEQGDSAMYLCASSIGEGYNEQFFGPGTRLTVL.

The chain employs TRBV7-6 and TRBJ2-7, with D possibly TRBD1 on 6 matching bases. This CDR3 comprises 15 residues. V gave up 3 bases and J gave up 3 bases, with 15 bases separating them. Germline V gives CDR1 SGHVS, CDR2 FNYEAQ. CDR3 bases: TGTGCCAGCAGCTTGGACCAGGACAGTTACTACGAGCAGTACTTC. It encodes CASSLDQDSYYEQYF.

The V call is TRBV29-1, the J call TRBJ2-1, with 9 bases that match TRBD2. With V trimmed by 2 bases and J by 3 bases, 14 bases remained unmatched. Per germline, CDR1 SQVTM and CDR2 ANQGSEA. CDR3 length: 18 residues. CDR3 bases: TGCAGCGTTGAACCTGGACTGTCCGGGACTAGCTTCTACAATGAGCAGTTCTTC. Amino acids: CSVEPGLSGTSFYNEQFF.

The gene calls are TRBV5-4 and TRBJ2-7; 10 nucleotides align to TRBD1. J lost 4 bases, V lost 2 bases, and 6 bases had no gene match. The CDR3 sequence is 15 residues long. Per germline, CDR1 SGHNT and CDR2 YYREEE (reference sequence). The CDR3 DNA sequence: TGTGCCAGCAGCTTAGACAGGGGGCAATCTTACGAGCAGTACTTC. Protein sequence: CASSLDRGQSYEQYF.

Worth noting for this clone: At one end, the junction sequence differs from germline, possibly due to a read error. The chain uses TRBV7-7 and TRBJ2-7, with D perhaps matching TRBD1 or TRBD2 (6 bases each). CDR1 and CDR2 from the germline V gene are SSHAT and FNYEAQ (reference sequence). The CDR3 loop spans 17 amino acids. CDR3 protein: CASSLRWSGGGLYEQYF. DNA of the CDR3: TGTGCTAGCAGCTTGCGGTGGAGCGGAGGGGGGCTTTACGAGCAGTACTTC.

V and J are TRBV6-5 and TRBJ2-3; 9 bases match TRBD2. V lost 4 bases to trimming and J lost 2 bases; unmatched junction nucleotides: 7. Germline V CDR1 and CDR2: MNHEY, SVGAGI. This CDR3 has 16 residues. DNA of the CDR3: TGTGCCAGCAGTTCCATAGCGGGGGCCCCCACAGATACGCAGTATTTT. This codes for CASSSIAGAPTDTQYF.

V and J are TRBV9 and TRBJ1-2; D is undetermined. The CDR3 covers 14 residues. Germline CDR1 SGDLS, CDR2 YYNGEE. The V gene lost 7 bases and the J gene lost 5 bases, with 18 bases spanning the gap. CDR3 sequence (DNA): TGTGCCAGCGGCCCCGACGGAGGAGGATATGGCTACACCTTC. Protein sequence: CASGPDGGGYGYTF. Supplemented by reference TRBV9 and TRBJ1-2, the full variable domain reads DSGVTQTPKHLITATGQRVTLRCSPRSGDLSVYWYQQSLDQGLQFLIQYYNGEERAKGNILERFSAQQFPDLHSELNLSSLELGDSALYFCASGPDGGGYGYTFGSGTRLTVV.

V is TRBV29-1 and J is TRBJ1-4; a weak D match, TRBD1 (5 bases). Between the trimmed V and J ends, which lost 4 bases and 5 bases, there was a span of 17 bases. Germline loops: CDR1 SQVTM, CDR2 ANQGSEA. The CDR3 has 15 amino acids. The CDR3 DNA sequence: TGCAGCGTTGGCGGGACCTCCTCGGTAAATGAAAAACTGTTTTTT. It codes for CSVGGTSSVNEKLFF.

This chain joins TRBV4-1 and TRBJ1-4; D is possibly TRBD1 (5 bases). V lost 3 bases to trimming and J lost 8 bases, with 22 bases between them. The CDR3 covers 17 residues. Per germline, CDR1 MGHRA and CDR2 YSYEKL. The CDR3 region is CASSQSPGRLLEEKLFF. For the CDR3, the DNA is TGCGCCAGCAGCCAGTCGCCGGGACGGCTATTGGAGGAAAAACTGTTTTTT.

The chain uses TRBV9 and TRBJ2-7, with TRBD2 as a possible D gene (5 bases). TRBJ2-5 matches the DNA end more closely, so the J call is doubtful. The CDR3 consists of 13 residues. Germline V gene sequence: CDR1 SGDLS, CDR2 YYNGEE. The CDR3 loop is CASSVGGGETQYF. CDR3 nucleotide sequence: TGTGCCAGCAGCGTAGGAGGAGGAGAGACCCAGTACTTC.

The chain employs TRBV7-9 and TRBJ1-5; TRBD1 is a possible D gene (6 bases). V gave up 2 bases and J gave up 3 bases, with 14 bases separating them. Germline-derived CDR1 and CDR2 are SEHNR and FQNEAQ (reference sequence). This CDR3 comprises 16 residues. CDR3 nucleotide sequence: TGTGCCAGCAGCTTATCGTCAGGGGTTGTCAATCAGCCCCAGCATTTT. This gives the protein CASSLSSGVVNQPQHF.

This chain connects TRBV7-9 to TRBJ1-2; D is unclear. Germline values: CDR1 SEHNR, CDR2 FQNEAQ (reference sequence). V was pared by 1 base and J by 14 bases, with 14 bases between. The CDR3 length is 12 residues. CDR3 bases: TGTGCCAGCAGCTTAGAAGACGGAGTAGAGACCTTC. Its protein product is CASSLEDGVETF.

The gene calls are TRBV4-3 and TRBJ2-1; D is unclear. With 5 bases removed from V and 7 bases from J, the gap between germline ends came to 12 bases. The V gene's germline CDR1 is LGHNA and CDR2 YSLEER. This CDR3 has 13 residues. CDR3 sequence reads: CASSFWARNEQFF. CDR3 nucleotides: TGCGCCAGCAGCTTCTGGGCCCGGAATGAGCAGTTCTTC.

This clone was recorded only once. V and J are TRBV7-9 and TRBJ1-1; D gene uncertain. Between the trimmed V and J ends, which lost 0 bases and 0 bases, there was a span of 11 bases. The CDR3 is 16 residues long. Per the germline V gene, CDR1 is SEHNR and CDR2 is FQNEAQ (reference sequence). The CDR3 reads CASSLALPGLNTEAFF. Written as DNA, the CDR3 is TGTGCCAGCAGCTTAGCTCTCCCGGGATTGAACACTGAAGCTTTCTTT. The full variable domain, completed using reference TRBV7-9 and TRBJ1-1, is DTGVSQNPRHKITKRGQNVTFRCDPISEHNRLYWYRQTLGQGPEFLTYFQNEAQLEKSRLLSDRFSAERPKGSFSTLEIQRTEQGDSAMYLCASSLALPGLNTEAFFGQGTRLTVV.

The chain links TRBV6-5 to TRBJ2-1; possible D gene TRBD2, 6 bases. The length of the CDR3 is 11 residues. The V end lost 5 bases, the J end lost 10 bases, and 9 bases lay between the germline ends. The germline gives CDR1 MNHEY, CDR2 SVGAGI. The CDR3 coding sequence is TGTGCCAGCAGTGGCAGCGGGGAGCAGTTCTTC. This gives the protein CASSGSGEQFF.

The chain combines TRBV4-1 with TRBJ1-2; D perhaps matches TRBD1 (6 bases). The CDR3 covers 14 residues. With 2 bases removed from V and 9 bases from J, the gap between germline ends came to 16 bases. Germline V gene lookup returns CDR1 MGHRA and CDR2 YSYEKL. The CDR3 spells CASSQTRDISSYTF. The CDR3, as DNA: TGCGCCAGCAGCCAAACCCGGGACATCTCCAGCTACACCTTC.

The rearrangement joins TRBV6-5 to TRBJ1-1, with a tentative D call TRBD1 (5 bases). The germline CDR1 and CDR2 sequences are MNHEY and SVGAGI. The CDR3 runs to 11 residues. Between the trimmed V and J ends, which lost 6 bases and 11 bases, there was a span of 13 bases. The CDR3 protein is CASRVGTIAFF. The DNA for the CDR3 is TGTGCCAGCAGAGTCGGGACGATCGCTTTCTTT.

The genes are TRBV6-6 and TRBJ2-2; 10 nucleotides line up with TRBD2. There are 15 residues in the CDR3. Trimming at V came to 2 bases and at J to 7 bases, leaving 4 bases not matched to a gene. Germline CDR1 is MNHNY and CDR2 is SVGAGI (reference sequence). CDR3 DNA sequence: TGTGCCAGCAGTTACGTAGCGGGAGGTGGCGGGGAGCTGTTTTTT. This sequence encodes CASSYVAGGGGELFF.

V and J are TRBV5-3 and TRBJ2-7; 12 bases fit TRBD2. TRBV5-3 is sorted into the ORF group, with uncertain function. V shed 1 base, J shed 5 bases, and the junction held 10 bases outside the gene matches. CDR3 length: 17 residues. The CDR3 reads CARSLISSGRAIDEQYF. DNA of the CDR3: TGTGCCAGAAGCTTGATATCTAGCGGGAGGGCCATCGACGAGCAGTACTTC.

This clone has only one observation. The chain is built from TRBV14 and TRBJ2-3; D gene uncertain. V was trimmed by 0 bases and J by 8 bases, leaving 12 bases between them. The CDR3 is 14 residues long. Germline V CDR1 and CDR2: SGHDN, FVKESK. The CDR3 spells CASSQDAYLGTQYF. CDR3 in DNA: TGTGCCAGCAGCCAAGATGCCTACCTGGGTACGCAGTATTTT.

This chain uses TRBV11-2 with TRBJ2-1; D is undetermined. This CDR3 has 13 amino acids. V shed 4 bases and J shed 7 bases, with 11 bases lying between them. CDR1 and CDR2 (germline): SGHAT, FQNNGV. The CDR3 DNA is TGTGCCAGCAGCTCGGGCGGTAATAATGAGCAGTTCTTC. Protein sequence: CASSSGGNNEQFF.

The chain links TRBV4-1 to TRBJ2-2; 12 bases match TRBD2. This CDR3 region has 18 residues. Per the germline V gene, CDR1 is MGHRA and CDR2 is YSYEKL. Trimming took 0 bases from V and 5 from J; bases not matched to a gene: 7. CDR3 sequence (DNA): TGCGCCAGCAGCCAAGATTTAGGACTAGCGGGACATACCGGGGAGCTGTTTTTT. As protein: CASSQDLGLAGHTGELFF.

A note on this clone: The sample carries other DNA sequences with the same CDR3. This chain connects TRBV27 to TRBJ2-7, with D possibly called TRBD1 or TRBD2 (5 bases each). The germline V gene encodes CDR1 MNHEY and CDR2 SMNVEV (reference sequence). This CDR3 is 15 amino acids long. The V end lost 2 bases, the J end lost 0 bases, and 11 bases lay between the germline ends. The CDR3 here is CASSLGPGPSYEQYF. The CDR3 coding sequence is TGTGCCAGCAGTTTAGGGCCGGGACCCTCCTACGAGCAGTACTTC.

The genes are TRBV19 and TRBJ2-7; tentatively, D is TRBD1 or TRBD2 (6 bases each). V was shortened by 6 bases and J by 3 bases, with 15 bases between the two germline ends. The CDR3 consists of 14 residues. Germline V gives CDR1 LNHDA, CDR2 SQIVND (reference sequence). The CDR3 DNA reads TGTGCCAGTAGCCCAAAAGGGGGGTACTACGAGCAGTACTTC. As protein: CASSPKGGYYEQYF.

This chain joins TRBV7-8 and TRBJ2-7; 8 bases fit TRBD1. The CDR3 contains 13 residues. The V and J ends lost 5 bases and 3 bases, in that order; junction bases with no gene match: 3. The germline gives CDR1 SGHVS, CDR2 FQNEAQ. CDR3 coding DNA: TGTGCCAGCAGCCCGGACAGGGACTACGAGCAGTACTTC. This encodes CASSPDRDYEQYF. Full variable domain (outside the CDR3, taken from reference TRBV7-8 and TRBJ2-7): GAGVSQSPRYKVAKRGQDVALRCDPISGHVSLFWYQQALGQGPEFLTYFQNEAQLDKSGLPSDRFFAERPEGSVSTLKIQRTQQEDSAVYLCASSPDRDYEQYFGPGTRLTVT.